A single sample gave rise to the 6 T cell receptor beta chains below, sequenced in a study of blood T cells in healthy people across ages. With a J-beta primer mix and a sample-barcoded 5' primer, a second PCR ran about 7 to 11 cycles. MiXCR was run by TCRdb on the 5' RACE reads, yielding one entry per CDR3 protein. The data hold more than 1,400,000 distinct CDR3 sequences, with 35% to 45% observed a single time. Specimen: blood. The receptors come from a young woman in good health.

V gene TRBV2 combines with J gene TRBJ2-1; perhaps TRBD1 as D (5 bases). This CDR3 contains 15 residues. CDR1 SNHLY and CDR2 FYNNEI come from the germline V gene. V gave up 7 bases and J gave up 6 bases, with 19 bases separating them. The CDR3, as DNA: TGTGCCAGCACGGCCAGGACAAACCCCCCCAATGAGCAGTTCTTC. Translated, it gives CASTARTNPPNEQFF.

The chain has TRBV18 and TRBJ1-1, with D uncertain. Germline V CDR1 and CDR2: KGHSH, LQKENI. The length of the CDR3 is 14 residues. Trimming shortened V by 1 base and J by 3 bases, and 9 bases separated the two germline ends. The CDR3 sequence: CASSPQEFYTEAFF. CDR3 nucleotide sequence: TGTGCCAGCTCACCACAGGAATTTTACACTGAAGCTTTCTTT.

This clonotype was picked up a small number of times. V usage is TRBV4-2 and J usage is TRBJ2-1, with 10 positions matching TRBD2. CDR1 and CDR2 from the germline V gene are LGHNA and YNFKEQ. V lost 4 bases to trimming and J lost 9 bases; unmatched junction nucleotides: 6. This CDR3 contains 14 residues. CDR3 bases: TGTGCCAGCAGCCTAAATCAGCGGGAGGGTGAGCAGTTCTTC. Protein product: CASSLNQREGEQFF.

The V and J genes are TRBV9 and TRBJ2-5; D remains unclear. The DNA matches TRBJ2-7 better at its end, which makes the J call doubtful. The length of the CDR3 is 14 residues. Germline V gene sequence: CDR1 SGDLS, CDR2 YYNGEE. The CDR3 spells CASSPDPMGYEQYF. The DNA of the CDR3 is TGTGCCAGCAGCCCAGACCCCATGGGCTACGAGCAGTACTTC.

The rearrangement uses TRBV12-3 or TRBV12-4 and TRBJ1-2; tentative D call: TRBD1 (5 bases). This CDR3 is built from 12 residues. Trimming removed 10 bases at V and 8 bases at J, with 17 bases between. The CDR3 region is CANKYGGYGYTF. CDR3 DNA: TGTGCCAACAAATATGGGGGGTACGGCTACACCTTC.

A remark on this clonotype: A read error may be the cause here, since a much bigger clone is one base away. CDR3: CASIPREGYGYTF. CDR3 bases: TGTGCCAGCATTCCCCGGGAGGGCTATGGCTACACCTTC. The genes are TRBV27 and TRBJ1-2; the D is unclear. This CDR3 is built from 13 residues. CDR1 MNHEY and CDR2 SMNVEV come from the germline V gene (reference sequence). V lost 7 bases and J 4 bases, leaving 13 bases between the germline ends.